These T cell receptor beta chains were read from a single sample in a study of blood T cells in healthy people across ages. MiXCR, run by TCRdb on the 5' RACE reads, gives a single entry per CDR3 protein. The table records some 1.6 million distinct CDR3 sequences, roughly 32% of them present only once. The sample consisted of blood. The source is a woman aged 25 to 45 in good health. The CDR3 runs from the conserved cysteine through the conserved F or W. Fields, in order: V gene, D gene, J gene, clone size, CDR3 DNA, CDR3 protein. D genes are given only for firm matches. The size of a clone is reported for some rows only, either as once, few or many, or as a class for expanded clones.

TRBV6-1	TRBD1	TRBJ2-7	NA	TGTGCCAGCAGTGAAGCTGGACAGGGGGGCTACGAGCAGTACTTC	CASSEAGQGGYEQYF
TRBV7-9	TRBD1	TRBJ1-1	NA	TGTGCCAGCAGCTCGGATCCGGGACAGGGTTCCACTGAAGCTTTCTTT	CASSSDPGQGSTEAFF
TRBV10-3	NA	TRBJ2-5	many	TGTGCCATCAGTGCGGGTCCCGGGGCACAAGAGACCCAGTACTTC	CAISAGPGAQETQYF
TRBV5-1	NA	TRBJ1-1	NA	TGCGCCAGCAAGGAACAGATGAAAATGAACACTGAAGCTTTCTTT	CASKEQMKMNTEAFF
TRBV10-3	NA	TRBJ1-2	NA	TGTGCCATCAGTGTTGTCCTCCCTGGGGGCTATGGCTACACCTTC	CAISVVLPGGYGYTF
TRBV11-2	NA	TRBJ1-6	many	TGTGCCAGCAGCAAAAACAGGGCTGGTAATTCACCCCTCCACTTT	CASSKNRAGNSPLHF
TRBV20-1	NA	TRBJ1-4	few	TGCAGTGCCACACAGGGTGGTGAACTGTTTTTT	CSATQGGELFF
TRBV10-3	NA	TRBJ2-3	NA	TGTGCCATCAGTGATTTAGGGATGCATACGCAGTATTTT	CAISDLGMHTQYF
TRBV20-1	NA	TRBJ2-5	few	TGCAGTGCCCCGAGGGACTTAATCGAGACCCAGTACTTC	CSAPRDLIETQYF
TRBV3-1	TRBD1	TRBJ1-2	few	TGTGCCAGCAGCCAAGCGGGACAGGGGGCGAGGATGGCCGGCTACACCTTC	CASSQAGQGARMAGYTF
TRBV12-3/TRBV12-4	TRBD1	TRBJ2-5	NA	TGTACCAGCAGCCGGACAGGGGGCTCGAAGACCCAGTACTTC	CTSSRTGGSKTQYF
TRBV29-1	NA	TRBJ1-4	NA	TGCAGCGTGGCACTTAGGACTAATGAAAAACTGTTTTTT	CSVALRTNEKLFF
TRBV7-9	NA	TRBJ2-1	few	TGTGCCAGCAACCCTCGAGGCTTCGACAATGAGCAGTTCTTC	CASNPRGFDNEQFF
TRBV29-1	TRBD1	TRBJ2-1	NA	TGCAGCGTACAGACAGGGGATTACAATGAGCAGTTCTTC	CSVQTGDYNEQFF
TRBV6-1	NA	TRBJ1-2	few	TGTGCCAGCAGTGAAGGACTCTTAGCGACTAACTATGGCTACACCTTC	CASSEGLLATNYGYTF
TRBV6-1	TRBD1	TRBJ2-2	NA	TGTGCCAGCAAAGGGACAGGGGTTAGCGCCACCGGGGAGCTGTTTTTT	CASKGTGVSATGELFF
TRBV5-5	TRBD1	TRBJ2-5	NA	TGTGCCAGCAGCATAATGACAGGGATGGAGACCCAGTACTTC	CASSIMTGMETQYF